This T cell receptor beta chain was captured by sequencing in a study of post-analysis software for immune sequencing data. Study summary: In terms of disease course, relapsing-remitting, secondary progressive and progressive-relapsing multiple sclerosis were included. Broader study findings: Patients used about 5 TRBV segments, including TRBV5-6, TRBV5-1 and TRBV20-1, more often than controls. Under F measure analysis, samples from one preparation batch co-clustered strongly. Versus controls, multiple sclerosis patients showed significantly lower diversity (normalized Chao1).

Prepared TCR beta cDNA libraries contained unique molecular identifiers. Input amounts of 1 to 10 million T cells were used. These gave around 500,000 cDNA molecules, so each molecule approximated one T cell. TCRdb re-called the PCR reads through MiXCR, storing one row per CDR3 protein. The data contain 450,000 to 700,000 distinct CDR3 sequences, 44% of them singletons. Concerning this clonotype: Its specificity is unknown.

The CDR3 length is 15 residues. The rearrangement links TRBV21-1 to TRBJ1-2; TRBD1, the table's D call, lacks a check against the DNA. TRBV21-1 is annotated as a pseudogene. Sequencing input: blood. The sequence was obtained from a girl aged 5-17 years with multiple sclerosis. The CDR3 reads CASSIGQGACYGYTF. In DNA, the CDR3 is TGTGCCAGCAGCATCGGGCAGGGGGCTTGCTATGGCTACACCTTC.